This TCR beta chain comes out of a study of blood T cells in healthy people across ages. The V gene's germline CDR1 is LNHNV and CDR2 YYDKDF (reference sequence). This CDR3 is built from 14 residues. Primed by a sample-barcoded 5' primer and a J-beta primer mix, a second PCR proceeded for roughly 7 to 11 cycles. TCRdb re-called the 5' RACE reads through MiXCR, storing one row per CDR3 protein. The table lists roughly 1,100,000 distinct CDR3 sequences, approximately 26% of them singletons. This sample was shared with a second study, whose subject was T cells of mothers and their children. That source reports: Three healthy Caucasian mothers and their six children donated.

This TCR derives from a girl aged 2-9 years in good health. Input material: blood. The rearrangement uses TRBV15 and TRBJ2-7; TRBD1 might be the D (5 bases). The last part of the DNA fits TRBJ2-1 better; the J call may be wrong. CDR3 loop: CATTVWQGRNEQFF. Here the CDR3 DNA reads TGTGCCACCACTGTCTGGCAGGGCAGGAATGAGCAGTTCTTC.